This TCR beta chain appears in the sequencing data of a study of a mutant IDH1 vaccine in newly diagnosed glioma (dated by TCRdb to the early 2020s). Regarding the complete study: Across visits V03 through V10, patients got a total of eight vaccinations, given in weeks 1, 3, 5, 7, 11, 15, 19 and 23. In the chemotherapy-containing groups, vaccination started alongside temozolomide cycles, whereas in patients who had radiotherapy alone it started 4-6 weeks after radiotherapy. Peripheral blood was drawn at six visits: V03 (baseline), V05, V07, V10, V12 and V13. Prior to enrollment, standard therapy consisting of radiotherapy alone, temozolomide alone, or radiochemotherapy with temozolomide had been administered to patients, with the combination being received by most patients. For exploratory analyses, 25 to 30 treated patients had longitudinal TCRB deep sequencing done wherever samples were available. Of the 32 patients who were treated, about 60% were male and roughly 40% were female, and the mean age was about 40 years. Broader findings and caveats from the paper: PBMC samples for TCRB deep sequencing were selected based on availability. The authors stated that sample limitations prevented analyses of patient blood samples from being reproduced. Pseudoprogression seemed to be unrelated to changes in the top peripheral T cell clonotypes found by TCRB sequencing. Vaccine-induced immune responses across multiple MHC alleles were detected in 80% to 95% of patients.

Counted from cysteine to phenylalanine, this CDR3 has 15 amino acids. Only the CDR3 region is kept as DNA, spanning 45 bases read in frame from base 1. Reading the germline V gene (reference sequence) gives CDR1 MNHEY and CDR2 SMNVEV. Relative to germline, V is 3 bases shorter and J is 0 bases shorter, with 12 bases between their ends. To note about this clone: The clone's antigen remains unknown. No quality values exist for individual bases; no much larger clone is one base distant.

Library generation was performed with the immunoSEQ multiplex PCR assay. The hsTCRB Kit was used according to the manufacturer's protocol to amplify rearranged TCR beta chain sequences. An Illumina MiSeq was used to sequence the TCRB libraries. Per the source publication's procedure: The proprietary platform of the kit vendor was used for demultiplexing, trimming and gene mapping. TCRdb holds this immuneACCESS table with in-frame rearrangements only. Some clones are missing; in checked studies, unresolved V genes explain under half, and the rest has no known cause. That table furnishes V, J and clone size, whereas the DNA furnished D and trimming. This sample is represented by almost 85,000 clones; 65% to 90% of them were singletons. The top ten constitute 2% to 2.5% of the sample. The time point label for this specimen denotes: week 23, last vaccination. Each vaccine dose, consisting of 300 ug of a 20-mer mutant IDH1 peptide in Montanide, was administered subcutaneously with topical imiquimod. All donors had newly diagnosed IDH1-mutant astrocytomas of WHO grade 3 or 4 that showed loss of nuclear ATRX. The samples were drawn from NOA16, a multicentre, single-arm, open-label phase I trial in Germany that tested a mutant IDH1 peptide vaccine in humans for the first time. The DNeasy Blood and Tissue Kit was used to extract genomic DNA from EDTA blood for TCRB sequencing.

The source material was PBMCs, sampled from a glioma patient whose treatment included an IDH1 peptide vaccine. The chain uses TRBV27 and TRBJ2-7; a weak D assignment points to TRBD2 (6 bases agree). The sequence derives from a man aged 25 to 45 with glioma. Some clones in this sample may be carry-over from other donors' samples. CDR3 sequence: CASSFRAGLSYEQYF. Read as DNA, the sequence is TGTGCCAGCAGTTTCCGAGCGGGCCTCTCCTACGAGCAGTACTTC.